The 32 T cell receptor gamma chains presented below share a single source sample, sequenced in a study of human gamma delta and Vdelta1 T cells. TCRdb reran clone calling via CATT on the PCR reads. The data contain about 400 gamma-chain clones, around 12% of them singletons. The sample was Vdelta1 gamma-delta T cells from blood. The receptor set was obtained from a human donor in good health.

By sample fraction, this clone is large (0.1 to 1%). A far larger clone lies a single base away; this is likely a read error. The V and J genes are TRGV9 and TRGJP. Germline CDR1 reads GITISATS; CDR2 reads ISYDGTV (reference sequence). There are 18 residues in the CDR3. DNA for the CDR3: TGTGCCTTGCGGGAGGTGATCCCCCAAGAGTTGGGCAAAAAAATCAAGGTATTT. It yields the protein CALREVIPQELGKKIKVF.

Details on this clone: This likely stems from a read error, as it lies one base from a far larger clone. The sample contains more than one DNA sequence encoding this CDR3. The chain joins TRGV5 to TRGJ1 or TRGJ2. The CDR3 extends over 11 amino acids. Germline V gene data show CDR1 as VINAFY and CDR2 as YDVSNSKD. The CDR3 nucleotides read TGCGCCACCTGGTTTTATTATAAGAAACTCTTT. Encoded protein: CATWFYYKKLF.

This clone counts as large (0.1 to 1%). The chain joins TRGV3 to TRGJ1 or TRGJ2. From germline, CDR1 is VTNTFY and CDR2 YDVSTARD (reference sequence). The ends lost 5 bases at V and 3 bases at J; junction bases unmatched: 10. The CDR3 has 14 amino acids. The CDR3 bases are TGTGCCACCTGGGCCTACTCCATTTATTATAAGAAACTCTTT. It encodes CATWAYSIYYKKLF.

The J gene is TRGJ1 or TRGJ2, the V gene TRGV4. CDR1 and CDR2 from the germline V gene are EGSTGY and YDSYTSSV. The V gene end was trimmed by 4 bases and the J gene end by 6 bases; junction bases not matched to a gene: 6. CDR3 length equals 12 residues. The CDR3 DNA follows: TGTGCCACCTGGGACGGGCTTTATAAGAAACTCTTT. This sequence encodes CATWDGLYKKLF.

This chain joins TRGV9 and TRGJ1 or TRGJ2. Germline CDR1 is GITISATS and CDR2 is ISYDGTV (reference sequence). The ends lost 2 bases at V and 4 bases at J; junction bases unmatched: 5. The CDR3 sequence is 13 residues long. In DNA, the CDR3 is TGTGCCTTGTGGGAGGCTGCCTATTATAAGAAACTCTTT. Its protein is CALWEAAYYKKLF.

A remark on this clone: A much larger clonotype is one base distant, so this may be a read error. The chain couples TRGV5 to TRGJP2. This CDR3 spans 14 amino acids. Germline CDR1 and CDR2: VINAFY and YDVSNSKD. The CDR3 is CATWDGSSDGIKTF. The CDR3 bases are TGTGCCACCTGGGACGGTAGTAGTGATGGGATCAAGACGTTT.

Worth noting for this clone: This is likely an artifact of a read error, given a far larger clone one base away. Distinct nucleotide sequences in the sample also encode this CDR3. The chain couples TRGV5 to TRGJ1 or TRGJ2. V was clipped by 1 base and J by 3 bases; unmatched bases: 9. This CDR3 comprises 15 residues. Germline CDR1 reads VINAFY; CDR2 reads YDVSNSKD. Here the CDR3 DNA reads TGTGCCACCTGGGACAGACCCACCGGTTATTATAAGAAACTCTTT. It codes for CATWDRPTGYYKKLF.

In regard to this clone: A far larger clone is only one base removed, so a read error is likely. The J gene is TRGJ1 or TRGJ2, the V gene TRGV9. Trimming cost V 3 bases and J 3 bases; bases outside gene matches: 8. The CDR3 runs to 14 residues. The V gene's germline CDR1 is GITISATS and CDR2 ISYDGTV (reference sequence). DNA for the CDR3: TGTGCCTTGTGGGAGTCTGGATTTTATTATAAGAAACTCTTT. This sequence encodes CALWESGFYYKKLF.

The V call is TRGV3, the J call TRGJP2. Germline CDR1 and CDR2: VTNTFY and YDVSTARD (reference sequence). This CDR3 is built from 15 residues. With 3 bases clipped from V and 2 bases from J, the junction kept 6 bases outside the gene matches. The CDR3 bases are TGTGCCACCTGGGACTTTCCGAGTAGTGATTGGATCAAGACGTTT. It translates to CATWDFPSSDWIKTF.

Notes on this clone: A much larger clone differs by one base, so this may be a read error. The chain links TRGV3 to TRGJ1 or TRGJ2. CDR1 is VTNTFY and CDR2 is YDVSTARD in the germline V gene (reference sequence). The CDR3 runs 11 residues. The CDR3, as DNA: TGTGCCACCGGGGACAGGCAGAAGAAACTCTTT. This codes for CATGDRQKKLF.

Of note for this clone: The protein given by TCRdb reflects a much larger clone and differs at residue 12 from this DNA's translation, likely from a read error; the protein shown is the DNA's translation. The chain is built from TRGV8 and TRGJP1. Germline CDR1 VENAVY, CDR2 YDSYNSRV. The CDR3 extends over 13 amino acids. The CDR3 protein is CATWDNTGWFKLF. Here the CDR3 DNA reads TGTGCCACCTGGGATAACACTGGTTGGTTCAAGCTATTT.

The sample holds a few counts of this clone. A read error likely explains why the TCRdb protein, taken from a much larger clone, differs from this DNA's translation at residue 10; the protein shown is translated from the DNA. This chain uses TRGV8 with TRGJP1. Germline CDR1 is VENAVY and CDR2 is YDSYNSRV. The CDR3 runs to 13 residues. The CDR3 bases are TGTGCCACCTGGGATAACACTGGTTGGTCCAAGATATTT. This encodes CATWDNTGWSKIF.

As to this clone: A read error likely explains why the TCRdb protein, taken from a much larger clone, differs from this DNA's translation at residue 3; the protein shown is translated from the DNA. The J gene is TRGJ1 or TRGJ2, the V gene TRGV3. The CDR3 contains 11 residues. CDR1 is VTNTFY, CDR2 YDVSTARD, per germline (reference sequence). Here the CDR3 DNA reads TGTGCCATCTGGGACAGGCAGAAGAAACTCTTT. It codes for CAIWDRQKKLF.

On this clone itself: A read error is the likely source, as a far larger clone sits one nucleotide away. The rearrangement uses TRGV5 and TRGJ1 or TRGJ2. The CDR3 covers 15 residues. Germline CDR1 reads VINAFY; CDR2 reads YDVSNSKD. Written as DNA, the CDR3 is TGTGCCACCTGGGGCAGGCCCACCGGTTATTATAAGAAACTCTTT. Translation gives CATWGRPTGYYKKLF.

With respect to this clone: A read error is likely here: a far larger clone is one base away. J is TRGJP1 and V is TRGV8. Germline values: CDR1 VENAVY, CDR2 YDSYNSRV. The CDR3 is 13 amino acids. The CDR3 loop reads CATWDNTGWLKIF. Here the CDR3 DNA reads TGTGCCACCTGGGATAACACTGGTTGGCTCAAGATATTT.

This clone rates as medium-sized (0.01 to 0.1%). This chain joins TRGV5 and TRGJ1 or TRGJ2. The CDR3 consists of 12 residues. The V gene's germline CDR1 is VINAFY and CDR2 YDVSNSKD. J lost 3 bases, V lost 3 bases, and 2 bases had no gene match. CDR3 in DNA: TGTGCCACCTGGGACCGTTATTATAAGAAACTCTTT. Translated, it gives CATWDRYYKKLF.

This clone appeared a few times. This may come from a read error, since a much larger clone is one base off. Different DNA sequences within this sample yield the same CDR3. The chain couples TRGV3 to TRGJ1 or TRGJ2. V lost 4 bases and J lost 10; bases outside the gene matches: 7. Germline V gene lookup returns CDR1 VTNTFY and CDR2 YDVSTARD (reference sequence). The CDR3 is made up of 11 amino acids. CDR3 sequence: CATWDRQKKLF. The DNA for the CDR3 is TGTGCCACCTGGGATAGGCAGAAGAAACTCTTT.

This clone is classed as medium-sized. A far larger clone is just one base off, so this is likely a read error. This chain joins TRGV9 and TRGJP. The CDR3 totals 18 residues. Germline CDR1 GITISATS, CDR2 ISYDGTV (reference sequence). Here the CDR3 reads CASWEVIPQELGKKIKVF. The CDR3 nucleotides read TGTGCCTCGTGGGAGGTGATCCCCCAAGAGTTGGGCAAAAAAATCAAGGTATTT.

In this sample, this clone turned up a few times. The translation of this DNA and the TCRdb protein of a much larger clone differ at residue 9, probably owing to a read error; the protein shown here is translated from the DNA. The chain joins TRGV8 to TRGJP1. Germline-derived CDR1 and CDR2 are VENAVY and YDSYNSRV. There are 13 residues in the CDR3. The CDR3 loop is CATWDNTGSFKIF. The CDR3 DNA reads as TGTGCCACCTGGGATAACACTGGTTCGTTCAAGATATTT.

The gene calls are TRGV3 and TRGJP1. The CDR3 sequence is 14 residues long. Germline V gene sequence: CDR1 VTNTFY, CDR2 YDVSTARD (reference sequence). After removal of 10 bases from V and 4 bases from J, the junction contained 12 bases not matched to a gene. The CDR3 loop is CATRRLYTGWFKIF. CDR3 nucleotide sequence: TGTGCCACTCGAAGGCTATACACTGGTTGGTTCAAGATATTT.

This clone showed up just once. Only one base separates this from a far larger clonotype, so it likely reflects a read error. V is TRGV4 and J is TRGJ1 or TRGJ2. Losses at the gene ends were 4 bases for V and 2 bases for J; bases not matched to a gene: 14. CDR3 length equals 16 residues. Germline loops: CDR1 EGSTGY, CDR2 YDSYTSSV. The CDR3 bases are TGTGCCACCTGGGACGTTCGCCGACAGGATTATTATAAGAAACTCTTT. Its protein is CATWDVRRQDYYKKLF.

In its sample, this clone ranks as medium-sized. One base separates it from a far larger clone, so it is likely a read error. The chain has TRGV3 and TRGJ1 or TRGJ2. Per germline, CDR1 VTNTFY and CDR2 YDVSTARD (reference sequence). This CDR3 region has 11 residues. CDR3 amino acids: CATWGRQGKLF. The CDR3 region has the DNA TGTGCCACCTGGGGCAGGCAGGGGAAACTCTTT.

The chain couples TRGV9 to TRGJ1 or TRGJ2. From germline, CDR1 is GITISATS and CDR2 ISYDGTV (reference sequence). This CDR3 spans 15 amino acids. V dropped 1 base and J dropped 4; count of bases not matched to a gene: 10. CDR3 nucleotides: TGTGCCTTGTGGGAGGTCCCCCAGAAGTATTATAAGAAACTCTTT. Its protein product is CALWEVPQKYYKKLF.

Sample share makes this clone medium-sized. Only one base separates this from a far larger clonotype, so it likely reflects a read error. Other DNA sequences in this specimen translate into the identical CDR3. The chain recombines TRGV9 with TRGJ1 or TRGJ2. The CDR3 loop spans 11 amino acids. Per the germline V gene, CDR1 is GITISATS and CDR2 is ISYDGTV (reference sequence). CDR3 sequence reads: CALWEDRKKLF. In nucleotides, the CDR3 is TGCGCCTTGTGGGAGGACCGAAAGAAACTCTTT.

The chain is built from TRGV2 and TRGJ1 or TRGJ2. Germline CDR1 and CDR2: EGSNGY and YDSYNSKV. The CDR3 has 12 amino acids. Trimming at V came to 0 bases and at J to 10 bases, leaving 6 bases not matched to a gene. The CDR3 bases are TGTGCCACCTGGGACGGGCACAAGAAGAAACTCTTT. Encoded protein: CATWDGHKKKLF.

V and J are TRGV3 and TRGJ1 or TRGJ2. The CDR3 is 11 residues long. CDR1 and CDR2 (germline): VTNTFY, YDVSTARD (reference sequence). V trimming: 4 bases; J trimming: 10 bases; junction bases outside the gene matches: 7. The CDR3 sequence is CATWERQKKLF. CDR3 nucleotides: TGTGCCACCTGGGAGAGGCAGAAGAAACTCTTT.

This clone was found a few times. J is TRGJ1 or TRGJ2 and V is TRGV9. This CDR3 is 10 amino acids long. In germline, CDR1 is GITISATS, CDR2 ISYDGTV (reference sequence). With V trimmed by 11 bases and J by 6 bases, 7 bases remained unmatched. CDR3 sequence reads: CASLIYKKLF. The CDR3 DNA reads TGTGCCTCTTTAATTTATAAGAAACTCTTT.

With respect to this clone: An end of the junction does not agree with germline; a read error may underlie this. This chain links TRGV9 with TRGJ1 or TRGJ2. The CDR3 length is 17 residues. Germline lookup yields CDR1 GITISATS and CDR2 ISYDGTV (reference sequence). The DNA of the CDR3 is TGTGCCTTGTGGGAGGTGCCGCTCCGAAAATGTTATTATAAGAAAATATTT. Residues: CALWEVPLRKCYYKKIF.

This clone was detected a few times. The junction differs from germline at one of its ends, possibly a read error. This rearrangement joins TRGV2 to TRGJP2. The CDR3 totals 12 residues. Germline V gene sequence: CDR1 EGSNGY, CDR2 YDSYNSKV. The CDR3 loop reads CATWERDWIETF. CDR3 sequence (DNA): TGTGCCACCTGGGAGAGAGATTGGATCGAGACGTTT.

In its sample, this clone ranks as medium-sized. The likely explanation is a read error, given a far larger clone one base away. The sample has other DNA sequences that encode this CDR3 too. V is TRGV9 and J is TRGJ1 or TRGJ2. The CDR3 length is 11 residues. With V trimmed by 2 bases and J by 10 bases, 5 bases remained unmatched. Germline V gives CDR1 GITISATS, CDR2 ISYDGTV (reference sequence). Here the CDR3 reads CALWEDRKKLF. CDR3 DNA sequence: TGTGCCTTGTGGGAGGACCGGAAGAAACTCTTT.

This sequence joins TRGV3 and TRGJ1 or TRGJ2. Germline V gene data show CDR1 as VTNTFY and CDR2 as YDVSTARD (reference sequence). Germline trimming cut 6 bases from V and 1 base from J; bases unmatched to any gene: 6. The CDR3 is 13 amino acids. CDR3 sequence: CATWNFNYYKKLF. DNA of the CDR3: TGTGCCACCTGGAATTTTAATTATTATAAGAAACTCTTT.

By share, this clone counts as medium-sized. This likely traces to a read error, being one base from a far larger clone. V and J are TRGV9 and TRGJ1 or TRGJ2. This CDR3 spans 11 amino acids. Germline V gene sequence: CDR1 GITISATS, CDR2 ISYDGTV (reference sequence). CDR3 sequence (DNA): TGTGCCTTGCGGGAGGACCGAAAGAAACTCTTT. It encodes CALREDRKKLF.